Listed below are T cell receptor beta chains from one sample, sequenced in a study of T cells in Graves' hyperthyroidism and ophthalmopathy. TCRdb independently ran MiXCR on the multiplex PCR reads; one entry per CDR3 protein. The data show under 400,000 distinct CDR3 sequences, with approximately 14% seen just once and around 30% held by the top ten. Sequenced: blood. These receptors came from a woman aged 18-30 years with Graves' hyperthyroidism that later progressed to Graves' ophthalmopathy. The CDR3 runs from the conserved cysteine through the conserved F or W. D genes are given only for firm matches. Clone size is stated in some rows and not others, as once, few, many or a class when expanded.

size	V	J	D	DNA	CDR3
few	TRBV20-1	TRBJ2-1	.	TGCAGTGCTAGAGAGGCGAGCGAAATCTCCTACAATGAGCAGTTCTTC	CSAREASEISYNEQFF
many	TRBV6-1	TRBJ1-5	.	TGTGCCAGCAGTACAGGGATTCATCAGCCCCAGCATTTT	CASSTGIHQPQHF
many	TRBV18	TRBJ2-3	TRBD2	TGTGCCAGCTCACCGACTAGCGCTAGCACAGATACGCAGTATTTT	CASSPTSASTDTQYF
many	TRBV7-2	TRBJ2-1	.	TGTGCCAGCACCCCTGGGAGCGTTTCCTACAATGAGCAGTTCTTC	CASTPGSVSYNEQFF
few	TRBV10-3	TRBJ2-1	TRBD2	TGTGCCATCACAATGAGGGGGACTAGCGGGAAACACGACAATGAGCAGTTCTTC	CAITMRGTSGKHDNEQFF
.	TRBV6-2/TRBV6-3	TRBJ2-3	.	TGTGCCAGCAGTTACTCGGGCCAGCTCCCCACAGATACGCAGTATTTT	CASSYSGQLPTDTQYF
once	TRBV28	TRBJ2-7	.	TGTGCCAGCAGAAGTTCTGCGGGTAGCTCCTACGAGCAGTACTTC	CASRSSAGSSYEQYF
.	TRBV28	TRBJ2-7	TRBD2	TGTGCCAGCAGGGGAATAGCGGGATTTACCTACGAGCAGTACTTC	CASRGIAGFTYEQYF
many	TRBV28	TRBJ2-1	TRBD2	TGTGCCAGCAGTGGGCGGGCTATCGGGCGGAGCGGGGGAGCCTACAATGAGCAGTTCTTC	CASSGRAIGRSGGAYNEQFF
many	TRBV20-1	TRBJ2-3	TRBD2	TGCAGTGCTACGGGACTAGCGGACAACACAGATACGCAGTATTTT	CSATGLADNTDTQYF
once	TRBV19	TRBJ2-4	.	TGTGCCAGTAGCCCTCAGGATTTTTTAGCCAAAAACATTCAGTACTTC	CASSPQDFLAKNIQYF
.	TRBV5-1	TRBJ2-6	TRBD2	TGCGCCAGCAGCCCGGTAGCGGGAGGGAACTCTGGGGCCAACGTCCTGACTTTC	CASSPVAGGNSGANVLTF
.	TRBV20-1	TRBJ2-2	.	TGCAGTGCGAAAATGGGGCGCACCGGGGAGCTGTTTTTT	CSAKMGRTGELFF
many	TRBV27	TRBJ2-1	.	TGTGCCAGCAGCCGGTATGAGGGTGACAATGAGCAGTTCTTC	CASSRYEGDNEQFF
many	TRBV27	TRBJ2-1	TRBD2	TGTGCCAGCAGTACCCAGCGGGAGAAGTTCGATGAGCAGTTCTTC	CASSTQREKFDEQFF
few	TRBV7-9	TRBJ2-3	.	TGTGCCAGCAGCCCGCTACCTAGCGACCAAAGGGATACGCAGTATTTT	CASSPLPSDQRDTQYF
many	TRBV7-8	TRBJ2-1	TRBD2	TGTGCCAGCAGCTTGGCGCGGGGGCCGGGAGGGCCCATTAATGAGCAGTTCTTC	CASSLARGPGGPINEQFF